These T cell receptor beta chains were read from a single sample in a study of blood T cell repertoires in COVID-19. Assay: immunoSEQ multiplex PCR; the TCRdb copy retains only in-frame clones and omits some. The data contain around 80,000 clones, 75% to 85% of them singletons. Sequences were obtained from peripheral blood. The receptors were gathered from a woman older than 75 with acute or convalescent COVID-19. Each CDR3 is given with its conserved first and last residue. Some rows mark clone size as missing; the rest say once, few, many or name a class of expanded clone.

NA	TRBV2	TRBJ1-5	CASKGPAGNNQPQHF
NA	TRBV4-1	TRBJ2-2	CASSRTSGSMNTGELFF
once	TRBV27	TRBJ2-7	CASSQRQGYEQYF
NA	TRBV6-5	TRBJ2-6	CASSPYTGANVLTF
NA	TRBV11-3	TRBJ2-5	CASSPRSFSFTLEAQYF
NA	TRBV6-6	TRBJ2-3	CASSHPGTGTDTQYF
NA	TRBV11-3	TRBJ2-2	CASSSGQPNTGELFF
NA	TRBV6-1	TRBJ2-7	CASSEAGQRYEQYF
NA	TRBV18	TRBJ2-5	CASSTAGGPGETQYF
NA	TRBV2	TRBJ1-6	CASRVDNSPLHF
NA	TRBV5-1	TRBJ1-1	CASSQTGTPNTEAFF
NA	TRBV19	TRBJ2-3	CASSIVNRVNTDTQYF
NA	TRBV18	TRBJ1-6	CASSTDRGRNSPLHF
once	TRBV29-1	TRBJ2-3	CSVEDQGQGGIF
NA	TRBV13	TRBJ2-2	CASSLRRGQNTGELFF
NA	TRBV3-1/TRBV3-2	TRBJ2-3	CASSQSARTDTQYF
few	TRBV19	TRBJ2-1	CASSISGYNEQFF
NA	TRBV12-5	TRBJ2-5	CASASLQGYQETQYF
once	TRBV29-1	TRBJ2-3	CSVDTGGSDTQYF
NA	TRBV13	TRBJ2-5	CASSFMTIHGETQYF
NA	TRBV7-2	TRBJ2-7	CASSLAGGTAYSYEQYF
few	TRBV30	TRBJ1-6	CAWSDQGYNSPLHF